These T cell receptor beta chains were read from a single sample in a study of cytomegalovirus exposure and HLA in healthy donors. The method was immunoSEQ multiplex PCR; TCRdb's version includes in-frame clones alone and lacks a portion of them. This sample carries about 200,000 clones, roughly 87% of them seen once, and the ten largest clones take under 1.2%. Sequencing was performed on PBMCs. The receptor source for this set is a boy younger than 10 in good health and CMV-seronegative. Both conserved end residues are part of each CDR3. D genes are given only for firm matches. Not all rows give a size; the values are once, few, many and, for expanded clones, a class.

D gene,J gene,clone size,V gene,CDR3 protein,CDR3 DNA
.,TRBJ1-6,.,TRBV19,CASSPRGGLYNSPLHF,TGTGCCAGTAGTCCCCGCGGGGGGCTTTATAATTCACCCCTCCACTTT
.,TRBJ1-6,once,TRBV2,CASERREGSSPLHF,TGTGCCAGTGAAAGACGGGAAGGATCCTCACCCCTCCACTTT
.,TRBJ1-1,.,TRBV7-9,CASSRGDAGVAFF,TGTGCCAGCAGCCGAGGGGACGCGGGGGTAGCTTTCTTT
.,TRBJ2-1,.,TRBV21-1,CASSKAPGVEQFF,TGTGCCAGCAGCAAAGCTCCCGGGGTTGAGCAGTTCTTC
.,TRBJ2-1,.,TRBV7-2,CASSLLVNSEQFF,TGTGCCAGCAGCTTACTGGTCAACAGTGAGCAGTTCTTC
TRBD1,TRBJ1-4,once,TRBV29-1,CSVGDRQNNEKLFF,TGCAGCGTTGGGGACAGGCAGAATAATGAAAAACTGTTTTTT
.,TRBJ1-3,.,TRBV28,CASSLRGESIYF,TGTGCCAGCAGTTTAAGGGGCGAGTCCATATATTTT
.,TRBJ2-2,.,TRBV7-7,CASSLALVVSGSANTGELFF,TGTGCCAGCAGCTTAGCCCTAGTGGTGAGCGGAAGCGCGAACACCGGGGAGCTGTTTTTT
TRBD2,TRBJ2-3,.,TRBV13,CASSLPGLGQADTQYF,TGTGCCAGCAGCTTACCGGGACTAGGGCAGGCAGATACGCAGTATTTT
TRBD1,TRBJ1-5,.,TRBV27,CASSYISQGQGTQHF,TGTGCCAGCAGTTACATATCACAGGGGCAGGGGACCCAGCATTTT
.,TRBJ1-5,.,TRBV28,CASSLIGQRGNQPQHF,TGTGCCAGCAGTTTGATAGGACAGAGAGGGAATCAGCCCCAGCATTTT
.,TRBJ1-6,few,TRBV19,CASSTGQGNSPLHF,TGTGCCAGTAGTACAGGACAAGGGAATTCACCCCTCCACTTT
.,TRBJ1-4,.,TRBV28,CASRLSQGWANEKLFF,TGTGCCAGCAGATTATCTCAGGGATGGGCTAATGAAAAACTGTTTTTT
TRBD2,TRBJ2-5,.,TRBV13,CASSLSASGSRKTQYF,TGTGCCAGCAGCTTATCTGCTAGCGGGAGTAGAAAGACCCAGTACTTC
.,TRBJ2-7,.,TRBV11-1,CASSHDRLSYEQYF,TGTGCCAGCAGCCACGACAGACTCTCCTACGAGCAGTACTTC
.,TRBJ1-1,.,TRBV7-8,CASSAVRGSPSGTEAFF,TGTGCCAGCAGCGCGGTGAGGGGGTCTCCATCGGGCACTGAAGCTTTCTTT
.,TRBJ1-4,.,TRBV19,CASSIGQPNEKLFF,TGTGCCAGTAGTATCGGACAGCCTAATGAAAAACTGTTTTTT
TRBD2,TRBJ2-7,.,TRBV4-1,CASSQVPASGAYEQYF,TGCGCCAGCAGCCAAGTCCCTGCTAGCGGGGCCTACGAGCAGTACTTC
TRBD2,TRBJ2-3,.,TRBV7-3,CASSLYPYPTSGSTDTQYF,TGTGCCAGCAGCCTCTACCCCTACCCCACTAGCGGGAGTACAGATACGCAGTATTTT
.,TRBJ1-4,.,TRBV7-8,CASSLSARVGLPNEKLFF,TGTGCCAGCAGCTTATCAGCCAGGGTTGGGTTACCTAATGAAAAACTGTTTTTT
TRBD2,TRBJ2-7,few,TRBV30,CAWSKLAGPYEQYF,TGTGCCTGGAGTAAGCTAGCGGGACCCTACGAGCAGTACTTC
TRBD1,TRBJ2-7,once,TRBV29-1,CSVNPGQGYEQYF,TGCAGCGTGAACCCCGGACAGGGCTACGAGCAGTACTTC
TRBD1,TRBJ2-7,.,TRBV18,CASSPMGQGSYEQYF,TGTGCCAGCTCACCAATGGGACAGGGAAGCTACGAGCAGTACTTC
TRBD1,TRBJ2-2,.,TRBV5-5,CASIPTGANTGELFF,TGTGCCAGCATCCCGACAGGGGCGAACACCGGGGAGCTGTTTTTT
.,TRBJ1-1,.,TRBV7-9,CSSSFLTENTEAFF,TGTTCCAGCAGCTTCCTGACAGAAAACACTGAAGCTTTCTTT
.,TRBJ2-1,.,TRBV29-1,CSVGDYNEQFF,TGCAGCGTTGGCGACTACAATGAGCAGTTCTTC
.,TRBJ2-7,.,TRBV7-9,CASSSPEEPYEQYF,TGTGCCAGCAGCTCGCCGGAGGAACCCTACGAGCAGTACTTC
.,TRBJ1-6,.,TRBV7-8,CASSLPGVGDNSPLHF,TGTGCCAGCAGCTTACCCGGTGTAGGGGATAATTCACCCCTCCACTTT
.,TRBJ2-3,.,TRBV28,CASSLSGPAPYF,TGTGCCAGCAGTTTAAGCGGGCCGGCCCCGTATTTT